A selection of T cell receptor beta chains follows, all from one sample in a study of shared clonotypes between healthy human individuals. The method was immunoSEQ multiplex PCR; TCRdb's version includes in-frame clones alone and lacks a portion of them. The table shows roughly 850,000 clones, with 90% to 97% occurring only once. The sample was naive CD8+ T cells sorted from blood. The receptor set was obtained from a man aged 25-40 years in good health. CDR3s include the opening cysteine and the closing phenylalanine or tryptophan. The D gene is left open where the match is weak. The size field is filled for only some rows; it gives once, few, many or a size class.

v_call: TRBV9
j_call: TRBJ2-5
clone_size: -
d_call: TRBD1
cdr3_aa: CASSQTGTGEETQYF
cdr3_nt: TGTGCCAGCAGCCAGACCGGGACAGGGGAAGAGACCCAGTACTTC

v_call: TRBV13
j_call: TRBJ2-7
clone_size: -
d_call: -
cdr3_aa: CASSNRGPEQYF
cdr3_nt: TGTGCCAGCAGCAACAGAGGCCCGGAGCAGTACTTC

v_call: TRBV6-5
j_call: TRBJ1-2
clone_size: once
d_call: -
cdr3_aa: CASSYSPMGGYTF
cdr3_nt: TGTGCCAGCAGTTACTCACCTATGGGTGGGTACACCTTC

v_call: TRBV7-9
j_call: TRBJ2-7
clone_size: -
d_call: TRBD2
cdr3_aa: CASSLGASGSTEQYF
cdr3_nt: TGTGCCAGCAGCTTAGGGGCTAGCGGGAGTACCGAGCAGTACTTC

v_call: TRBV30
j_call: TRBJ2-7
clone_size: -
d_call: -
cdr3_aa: CAWSVGYSYEQYF
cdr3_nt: TGTGCCTGGAGTGTGGGGTACTCCTACGAGCAGTACTTC

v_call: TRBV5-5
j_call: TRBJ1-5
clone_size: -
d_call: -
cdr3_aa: CASSPDGRYQPQHF
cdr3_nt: TGTGCCAGCAGCCCAGACGGGAGGTACCAGCCCCAGCATTTT

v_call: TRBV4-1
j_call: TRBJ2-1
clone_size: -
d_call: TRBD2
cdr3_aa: CASSLILAAYNEQFF
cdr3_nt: TGCGCCAGCAGCCTTATCCTAGCGGCCTACAATGAGCAGTTCTTC

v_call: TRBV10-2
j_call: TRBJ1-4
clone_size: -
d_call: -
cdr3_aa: CASSEPPGAGEKLFF
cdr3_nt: TGCGCCAGCAGTGAGCCCCCGGGGGCAGGTGAAAAACTGTTTTTT

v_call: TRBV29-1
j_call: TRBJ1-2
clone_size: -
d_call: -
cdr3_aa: CSVEDGLNYGYTF
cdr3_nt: TGCAGCGTTGAAGACGGTTTAAACTATGGCTACACCTTC

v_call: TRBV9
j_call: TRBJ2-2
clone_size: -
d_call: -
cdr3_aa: CASSLGTGELFF
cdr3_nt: TGTGCCAGCAGCCTCGGAACCGGGGAGCTGTTTTTT

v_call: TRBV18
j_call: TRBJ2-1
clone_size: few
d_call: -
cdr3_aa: CASKLGNEQFF
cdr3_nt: TGTGCCAGTAAACTAGGCAATGAGCAGTTCTTC

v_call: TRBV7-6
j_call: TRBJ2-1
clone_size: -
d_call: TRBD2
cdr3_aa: CASSLGTSGRTEQFF
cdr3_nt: TGTGCCAGCAGCTTAGGGACTAGCGGGCGGACAGAGCAGTTCTTC

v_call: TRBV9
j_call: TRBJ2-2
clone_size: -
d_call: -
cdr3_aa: CASSTRDYAGELFF
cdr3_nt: TGTGCCAGCAGCACCCGAGATTACGCCGGGGAGCTGTTTTTT

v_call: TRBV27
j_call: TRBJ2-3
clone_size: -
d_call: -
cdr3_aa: CASSQGAADTQYF
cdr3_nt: TGTGCCAGCTCACAGGGAGCCGCAGATACGCAGTATTTT

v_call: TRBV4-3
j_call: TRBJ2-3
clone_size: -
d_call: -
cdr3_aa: CASSQQGREADTQYF
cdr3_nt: TGCGCCAGCAGCCAGCAAGGCAGGGAGGCAGATACGCAGTATTTT

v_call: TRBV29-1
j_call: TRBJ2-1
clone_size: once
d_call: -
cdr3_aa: CSAQDPRSYNEQFF
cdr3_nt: TGCAGCGCACAGGATCCGCGCTCCTACAATGAGCAGTTCTTC

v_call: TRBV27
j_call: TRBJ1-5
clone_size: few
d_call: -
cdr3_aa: CASRMGVHNQPQHF
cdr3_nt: TGTGCCAGCAGGATGGGAGTGCACAATCAGCCCCAGCATTTT

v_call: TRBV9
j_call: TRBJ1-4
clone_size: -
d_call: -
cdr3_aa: CASRTHPGELFF
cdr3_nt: TGTGCCAGTCGGACCCACCCCGGGGAACTGTTTTTT

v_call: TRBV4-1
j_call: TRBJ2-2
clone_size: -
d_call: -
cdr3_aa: CASSQDRREYTGELFF
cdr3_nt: TGCGCCAGCAGCCAAGATAGGAGGGAGTACACCGGGGAGCTGTTTTTT

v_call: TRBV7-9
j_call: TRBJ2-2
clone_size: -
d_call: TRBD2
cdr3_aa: CASSHTTATSGANTGELFF
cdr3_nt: TGTGCCAGCAGCCACACCACCGCTACTAGCGGGGCGAACACCGGGGAGCTGTTTTTT

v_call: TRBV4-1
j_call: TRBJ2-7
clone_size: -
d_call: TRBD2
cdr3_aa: CASSPRTSGTSYEQYF
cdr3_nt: TGCGCCAGCAGCCCGCGGACTAGCGGGACCAGCTACGAGCAGTACTTC

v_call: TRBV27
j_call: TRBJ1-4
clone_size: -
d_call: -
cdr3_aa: CASRPLQTTNEKLFF
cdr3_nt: TGTGCCAGCAGGCCCCTGCAGACAACTAATGAAAAACTGTTTTTT

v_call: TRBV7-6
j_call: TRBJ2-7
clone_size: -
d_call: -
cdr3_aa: CASSSGDGSYEQYF
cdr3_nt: TGTGCCAGCAGCTCCGGGGACGGCTCCTACGAGCAGTACTTC

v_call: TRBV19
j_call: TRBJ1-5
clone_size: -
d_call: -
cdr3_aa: CASKRGGVGQPQHF
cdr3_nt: TGTGCCAGTAAGAGGGGAGGGGTCGGTCAGCCCCAGCATTTT

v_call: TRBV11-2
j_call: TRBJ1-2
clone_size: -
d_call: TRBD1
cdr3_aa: CASSSPGQGIYGYTF
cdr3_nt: TGTGCCAGCAGCTCACCAGGACAGGGGATCTATGGCTACACCTTC

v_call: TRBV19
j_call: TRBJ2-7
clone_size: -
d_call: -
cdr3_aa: CASSIGPSYEQYF
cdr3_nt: TGTGCCAGTAGTATAGGTCCAAGCTACGAGCAGTACTTC

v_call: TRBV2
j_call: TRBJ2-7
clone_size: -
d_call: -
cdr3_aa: CASSDSLEQYF
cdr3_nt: TGTGCCAGCAGTGATTCCTTGGAGCAGTACTTC

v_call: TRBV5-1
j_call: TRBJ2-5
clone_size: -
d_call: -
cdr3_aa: CASSLGGRRETQYF
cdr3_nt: TGCGCCAGCAGCTTGGGTGGGAGGAGGGAGACCCAGTACTTC

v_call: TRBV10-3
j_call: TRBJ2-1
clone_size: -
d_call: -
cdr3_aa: CAISESGQAPNNEQFF
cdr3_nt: TGTGCCATCAGTGAGTCTGGACAAGCTCCTAACAATGAGCAGTTCTTC

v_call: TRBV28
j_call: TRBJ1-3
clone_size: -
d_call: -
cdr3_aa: CASSSGAGNTIYF
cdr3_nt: TGTGCCAGCAGTTCAGGGGCGGGAAACACCATATATTTT

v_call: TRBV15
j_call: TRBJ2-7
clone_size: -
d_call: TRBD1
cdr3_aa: CATSREETGPYEQYF
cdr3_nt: TGTGCCACCAGCAGAGAGGAGACAGGGCCCTACGAGCAGTACTTC

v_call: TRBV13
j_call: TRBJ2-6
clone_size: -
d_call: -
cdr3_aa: CASSLEGPSSGANVLTF
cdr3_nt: TGTGCCAGCAGCTTAGAGGGACCGTCCTCTGGGGCCAACGTCCTGACTTTC

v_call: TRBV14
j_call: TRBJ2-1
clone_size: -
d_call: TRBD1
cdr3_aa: CASSQGKTGVHEQFF
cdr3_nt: TGTGCCAGCAGCCAGGGGAAAACAGGGGTCCATGAGCAGTTCTTC

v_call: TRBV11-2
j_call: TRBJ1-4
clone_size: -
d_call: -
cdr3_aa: CASSLGQLGLTNEKLFF
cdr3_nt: TGTGCCAGCAGCTTAGGGCAGCTTGGGCTAACTAATGAAAAACTGTTTTTT

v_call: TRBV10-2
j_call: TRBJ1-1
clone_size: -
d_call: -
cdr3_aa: CASTMTDMNTEAFF
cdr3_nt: TGCGCCAGCACCATGACAGATATGAACACTGAAGCTTTCTTT

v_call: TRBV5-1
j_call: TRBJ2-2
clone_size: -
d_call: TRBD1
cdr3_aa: CASSLVGTGGDLTTGELFF
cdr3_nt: TGCGCCAGCAGCTTGGTTGGGACAGGGGGCGATCTGACCACCGGGGAGCTGTTTTTT

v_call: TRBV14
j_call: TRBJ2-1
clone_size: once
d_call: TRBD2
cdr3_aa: CASSQFPSGSAYNEQFF
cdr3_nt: TGTGCCAGCAGCCAATTTCCGAGCGGGAGCGCCTACAATGAGCAGTTCTTC

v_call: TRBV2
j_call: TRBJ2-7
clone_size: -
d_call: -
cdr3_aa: CASSDGGREQYF
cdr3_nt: TGTGCCAGCAGTGACGGGGGGCGAGAGCAGTACTTC

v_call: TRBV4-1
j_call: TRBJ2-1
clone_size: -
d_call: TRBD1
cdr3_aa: CASSQTTSRDRGHEQFF
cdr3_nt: TGCGCCAGCAGCCAGACAACCTCCCGGGACAGGGGGCACGAGCAGTTCTTC

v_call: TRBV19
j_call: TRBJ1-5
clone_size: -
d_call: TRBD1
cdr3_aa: CASSGGGAGNQPQHF
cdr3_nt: TGTGCCAGTAGCGGAGGGGGCGCGGGCAATCAGCCCCAGCATTTT

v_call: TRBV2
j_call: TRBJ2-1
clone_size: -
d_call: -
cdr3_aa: CASSEAARGRNEQFF
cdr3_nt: TGTGCCAGCAGTGAAGCGGCCAGGGGTCGCAATGAGCAGTTCTTC

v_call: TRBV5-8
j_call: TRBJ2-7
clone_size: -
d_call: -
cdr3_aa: CASSPETGTLYEQYF
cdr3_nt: TGTGCCAGCAGCCCAGAGACCGGGACGCTCTACGAGCAGTACTTC